This T cell receptor beta chain was profiled in a study of blood T cell repertoires in COVID-19. The wider study: Both acute and convalescent COVID-19 samples were obtained from the United States, Italy and Spain.

Seattle's cohort entered during active infection and was followed longitudinally. In the study's own analysis: Nucleated cell counts were estimated from reference gene primer amplification. This table comes from immunoSEQ multiplex PCR, and its TCRdb copy is limited to in-frame clones, with some not included. That table gives V, J and clone size, and the DNA gave D and trimming. The sample yields over 95,000 clones, about 85% seen once. The specimen sequenced was peripheral blood. The sequence was obtained from a woman aged 60 to 75 with COVID-19, enrolled during active disease.

CDR3: CSVAQWDRGGEQYF. CDR3 in DNA: TGCAGCGTCGCCCAGTGGGACAGGGGCGGGGAGCAGTACTTC. The chain recombines TRBV29-1 with TRBJ2-7, with 10 bases matching TRBD1. Per the germline V gene, CDR1 is SQVTM and CDR2 is ANQGSEA. V gave up 6 bases and J gave up 7 bases; unmatched junction bases: 12. There are 14 residues in the CDR3.